The clone carrying this T cell receptor beta chain showed up just once. The sample originates from a study of blood T cell repertoires in COVID-19. In the authors' workflow: The authors estimated nucleated cell counts from reference gene primer amplification. Assay: immunoSEQ multiplex PCR; the TCRdb copy retains only in-frame clones and omits some. Clone size and the V and J calls come from that table; the DNA yielded D and trimming. The sample comprises roughly 30,000 clones, 85% to 90% of which are singletons, and around 5% rests with the top ten. This CDR3 is 15 amino acids long. Germline V gives CDR1 MNHEY, CDR2 SVGAGI. The V gene end was trimmed by 8 bases and the J gene end by 7 bases; junction bases not matched to a gene: 9.

V gene TRBV6-5 combines with J gene TRBJ2-1; the match to TRBD2 covers 12 bases. The receptor's source is a human donor in a cohort sampled during active COVID-19. Sequencing input: peripheral blood. The CDR3 bases are TGTGCCAGCTCGGCTAGCGGGGGGGTTAGAAATGAGCAGTTCTTC. Translation: CASSASGGVRNEQFF.